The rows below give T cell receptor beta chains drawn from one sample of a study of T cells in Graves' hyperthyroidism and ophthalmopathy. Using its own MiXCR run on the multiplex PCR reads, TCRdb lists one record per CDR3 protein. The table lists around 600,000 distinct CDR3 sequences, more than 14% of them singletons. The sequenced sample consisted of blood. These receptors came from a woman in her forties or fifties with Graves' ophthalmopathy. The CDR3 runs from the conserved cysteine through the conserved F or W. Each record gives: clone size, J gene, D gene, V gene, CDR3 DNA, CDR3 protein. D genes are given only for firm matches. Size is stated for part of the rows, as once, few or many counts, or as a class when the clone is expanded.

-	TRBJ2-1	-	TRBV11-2	TGTGCCAGCAGCTTAACACCTAGATCGTCGTTCTTC	CASSLTPRSSFF
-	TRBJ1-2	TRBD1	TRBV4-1	TGCGCCAGCAGCCAAGATACGATGGGACAGAACTCTGCTAACTATGGCTACACCTTC	CASSQDTMGQNSANYGYTF
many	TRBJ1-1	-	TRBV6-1	TGTGCCAGCAGTGAACGGAGAGGGACTGAAGCTTTCTTT	CASSERRGTEAFF
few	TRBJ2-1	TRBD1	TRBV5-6	TGTGCCAGCAGCTTCGTTGAGGGGGCGGGTCGTGATGAGCAGTTCTTC	CASSFVEGAGRDEQFF
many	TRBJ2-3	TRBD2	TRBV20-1	TGCAGTGCTACAACCGCCCAAATAGCGGGAGCGACAGATACGCAGTATTTT	CSATTAQIAGATDTQYF
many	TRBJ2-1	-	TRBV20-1	TGCAGTGCCGAGGACTACCACAATGAGCAGTTCTTC	CSAEDYHNEQFF
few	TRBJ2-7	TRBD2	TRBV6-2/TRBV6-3	TGTGCCAGCCGGATAGCGGGAGCTTCAATCGAGCAGTACTTC	CASRIAGASIEQYF
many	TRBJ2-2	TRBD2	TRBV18	TGTGCCAGCTCACCGTTAGCGGGAGTCGAGACCGGGGAGCTGTTTTTT	CASSPLAGVETGELFF
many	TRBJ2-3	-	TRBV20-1	TGCAGTGCTAGGGACCCGAGTAAGGGTACGCAGTATTTT	CSARDPSKGTQYF
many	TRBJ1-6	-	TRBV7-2	TGTGCCAGCAGCCAAACAGGGCTGAATTCACCCCTCCACTTT	CASSQTGLNSPLHF
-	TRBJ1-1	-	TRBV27	TGTGCCAGCAGTTTATTTCCAGTCACTGAAGCTTTCTTT	CASSLFPVTEAFF
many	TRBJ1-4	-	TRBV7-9	TGTGCCAGCAGCTTACAACAGGGACAAAATGAAAAACTGTTTTTT	CASSLQQGQNEKLFF
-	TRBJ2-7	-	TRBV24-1	TGTGCCGTGGGGGTGGGTCCCCACGAGCAGTACTTC	CAVGVGPHEQYF
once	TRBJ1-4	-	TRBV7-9	TGTGCCAGCACCCCGGACTTCGGTGAAAAACTGTTTTTT	CASTPDFGEKLFF
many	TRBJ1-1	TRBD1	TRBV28	TGTGCCAGCAGCTACCCCGGGACAGGAAACAACACTGAAGCTTTCTTT	CASSYPGTGNNTEAFF
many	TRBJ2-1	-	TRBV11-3	TGTGCCAGCAGCTTAGAAGGGGGAGGGGACAATGAGCAGTTCTTC	CASSLEGGGDNEQFF
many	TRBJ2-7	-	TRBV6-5	TGTGCCAGCAGTTACGACGACTCCTACGAGCAGTACTTC	CASSYDDSYEQYF
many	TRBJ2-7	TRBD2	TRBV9	TGTGCCAGCAGCGCCGGGACTAGCGGGAGGTCCCCCTACGAGCAGTACTTC	CASSAGTSGRSPYEQYF
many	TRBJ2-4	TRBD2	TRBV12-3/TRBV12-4	TGTGCCAGCAGTCCCCCGGGGGGGGGAAACATTCAGTACTTC	CASSPPGGGNIQYF
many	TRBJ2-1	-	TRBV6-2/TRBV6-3	TGTGCCAGCAGACCCAGGGGTTCGGCTTACAATGAGCAGTTCTTC	CASRPRGSAYNEQFF
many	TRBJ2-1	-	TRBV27	TGTGCCAGCAGTCTCTGGGACCCAGGCAATGAGCAGTTCTTC	CASSLWDPGNEQFF
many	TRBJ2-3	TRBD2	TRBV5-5	TGTGCCAGCAGTTCTGGGACTAGCGGGAGGTGGGCAGATACGCAGTATTTT	CASSSGTSGRWADTQYF
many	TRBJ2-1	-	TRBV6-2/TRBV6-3	TGTGCCAGCAGTTACTCGCGTTTCCCCCTCGATGAGCAGTTCTTC	CASSYSRFPLDEQFF
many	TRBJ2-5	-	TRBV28	TGTGCCAGCAGTTGGGGACCCCAGACCCAGTACTTC	CASSWGPQTQYF
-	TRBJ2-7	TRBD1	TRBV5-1	TGCGCCAGCAGCTGGAGACAGGGACCCTACGAGCAGTACTTC	CASSWRQGPYEQYF